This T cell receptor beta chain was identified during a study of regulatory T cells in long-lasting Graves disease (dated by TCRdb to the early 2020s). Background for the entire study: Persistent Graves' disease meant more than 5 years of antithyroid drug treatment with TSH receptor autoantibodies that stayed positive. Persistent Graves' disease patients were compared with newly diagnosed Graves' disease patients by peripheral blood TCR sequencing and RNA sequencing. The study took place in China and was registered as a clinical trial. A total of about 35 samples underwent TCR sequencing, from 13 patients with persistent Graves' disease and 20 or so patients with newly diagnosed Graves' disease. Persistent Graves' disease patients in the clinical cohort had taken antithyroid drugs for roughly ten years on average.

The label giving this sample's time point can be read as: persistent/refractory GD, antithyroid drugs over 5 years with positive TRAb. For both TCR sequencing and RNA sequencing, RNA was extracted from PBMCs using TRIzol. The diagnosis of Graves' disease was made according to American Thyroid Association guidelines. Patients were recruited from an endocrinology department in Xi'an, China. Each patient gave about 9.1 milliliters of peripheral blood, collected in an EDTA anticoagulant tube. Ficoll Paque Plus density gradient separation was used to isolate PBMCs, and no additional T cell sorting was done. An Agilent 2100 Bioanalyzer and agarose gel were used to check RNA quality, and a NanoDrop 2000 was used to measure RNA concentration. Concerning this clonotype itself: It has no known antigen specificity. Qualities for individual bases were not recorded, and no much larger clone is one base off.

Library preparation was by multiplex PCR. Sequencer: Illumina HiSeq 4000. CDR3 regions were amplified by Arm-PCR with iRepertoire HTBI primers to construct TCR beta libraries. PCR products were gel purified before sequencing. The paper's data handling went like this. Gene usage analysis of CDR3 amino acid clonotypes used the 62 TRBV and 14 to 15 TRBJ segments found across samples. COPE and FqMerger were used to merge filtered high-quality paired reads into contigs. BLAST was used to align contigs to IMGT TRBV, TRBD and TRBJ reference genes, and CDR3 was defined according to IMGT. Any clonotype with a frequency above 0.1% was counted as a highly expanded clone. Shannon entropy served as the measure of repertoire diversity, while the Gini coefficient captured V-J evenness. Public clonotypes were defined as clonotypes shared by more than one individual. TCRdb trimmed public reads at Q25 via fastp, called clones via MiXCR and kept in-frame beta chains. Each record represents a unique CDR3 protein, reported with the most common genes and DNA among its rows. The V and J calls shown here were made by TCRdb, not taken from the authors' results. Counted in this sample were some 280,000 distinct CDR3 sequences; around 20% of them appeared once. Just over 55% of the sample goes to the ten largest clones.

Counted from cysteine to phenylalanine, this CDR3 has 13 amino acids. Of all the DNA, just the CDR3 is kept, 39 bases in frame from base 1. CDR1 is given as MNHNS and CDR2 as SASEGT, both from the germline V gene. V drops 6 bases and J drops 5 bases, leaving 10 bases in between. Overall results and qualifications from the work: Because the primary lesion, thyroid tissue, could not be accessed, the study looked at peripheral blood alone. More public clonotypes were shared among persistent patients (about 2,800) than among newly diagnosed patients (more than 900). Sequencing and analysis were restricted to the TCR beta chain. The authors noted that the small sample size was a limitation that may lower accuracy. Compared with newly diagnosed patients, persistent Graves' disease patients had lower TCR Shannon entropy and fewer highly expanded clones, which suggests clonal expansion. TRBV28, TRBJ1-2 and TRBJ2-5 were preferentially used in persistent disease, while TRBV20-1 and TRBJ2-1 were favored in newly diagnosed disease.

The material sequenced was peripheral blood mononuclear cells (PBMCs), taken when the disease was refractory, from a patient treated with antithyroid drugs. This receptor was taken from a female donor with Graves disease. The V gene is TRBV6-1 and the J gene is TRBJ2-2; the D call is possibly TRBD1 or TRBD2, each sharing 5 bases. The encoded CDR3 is CASRGRETGELFF. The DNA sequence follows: TGTGCCAGCAGGGGCAGGGAGACCGGGGAGCTGTTTTTT.